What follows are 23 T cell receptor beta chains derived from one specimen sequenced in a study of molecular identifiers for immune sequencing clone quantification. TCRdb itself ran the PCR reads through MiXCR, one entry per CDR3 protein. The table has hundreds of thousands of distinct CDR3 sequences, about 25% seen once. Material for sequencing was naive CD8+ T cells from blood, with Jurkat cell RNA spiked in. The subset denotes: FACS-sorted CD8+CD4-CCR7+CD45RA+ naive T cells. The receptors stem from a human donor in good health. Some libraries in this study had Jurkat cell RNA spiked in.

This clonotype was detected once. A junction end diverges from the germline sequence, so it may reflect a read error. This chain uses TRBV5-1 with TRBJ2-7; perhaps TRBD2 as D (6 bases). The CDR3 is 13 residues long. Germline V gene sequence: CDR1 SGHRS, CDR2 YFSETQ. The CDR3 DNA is TGCGCCAGCAGCCCCAGCGGGTCGGGCGAGCAGTGCTTC. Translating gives CASSPSGSGEQCF.

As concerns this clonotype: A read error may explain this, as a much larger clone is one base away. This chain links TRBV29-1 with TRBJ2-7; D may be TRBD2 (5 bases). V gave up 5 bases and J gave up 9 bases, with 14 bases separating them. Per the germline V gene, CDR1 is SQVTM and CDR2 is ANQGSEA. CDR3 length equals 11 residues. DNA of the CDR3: TGCAGCGTTCCTCTCGGGAACGCGCAGTACTTC. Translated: CSVPLGNAQYF.

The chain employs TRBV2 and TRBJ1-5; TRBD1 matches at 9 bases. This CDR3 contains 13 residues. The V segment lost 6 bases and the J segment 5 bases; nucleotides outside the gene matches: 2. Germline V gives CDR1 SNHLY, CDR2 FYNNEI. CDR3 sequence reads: CASRGQGYQPQHF. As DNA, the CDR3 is TGTGCCAGCAGGGGACAGGGCTATCAGCCCCAGCATTTT.

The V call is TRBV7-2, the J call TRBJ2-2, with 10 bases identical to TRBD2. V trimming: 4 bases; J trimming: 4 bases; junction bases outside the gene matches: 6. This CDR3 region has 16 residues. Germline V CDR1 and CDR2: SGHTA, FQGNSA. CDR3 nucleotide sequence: TGTGCCAGCAGCTACCTAGCGGGGGACCTCACCGGGGAGCTGTTTTTT. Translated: CASSYLAGDLTGELFF.

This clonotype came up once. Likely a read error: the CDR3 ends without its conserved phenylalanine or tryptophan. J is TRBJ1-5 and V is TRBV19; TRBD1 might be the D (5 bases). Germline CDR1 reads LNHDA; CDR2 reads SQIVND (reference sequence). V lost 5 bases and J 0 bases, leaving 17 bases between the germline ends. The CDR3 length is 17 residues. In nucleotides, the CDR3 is TGTGCCAGTAGTGGCGCCCCAGGGATCGATAGCAATCAGCCCCAGCATCTT. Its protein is CASSGAPGIDSNQPQHL.

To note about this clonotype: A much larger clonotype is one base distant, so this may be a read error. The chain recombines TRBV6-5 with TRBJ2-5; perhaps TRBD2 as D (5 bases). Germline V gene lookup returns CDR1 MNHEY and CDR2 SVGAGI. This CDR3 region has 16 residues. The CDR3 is CASSHPPASRQEAQYF. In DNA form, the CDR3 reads TGTGCCAGCAGTCACCCCCCGGCTAGCAGGCAAGAGGCCCAGTACTTC.

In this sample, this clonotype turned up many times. DNA for the CDR3: TGTGCCAGCAGCCGTCTAGCGGGGGAAGAGACCCAGTACTTC. It is translated as CASSRLAGEETQYF. The chain carries TRBV7-9 and TRBJ2-5; 10 bases line up with TRBD2. Germline assignment: CDR1 SEHNR and CDR2 FQNEAQ (reference sequence). The CDR3 contains 14 residues. V shed 5 bases, J shed 3 bases, and the junction held 3 bases outside the gene matches.

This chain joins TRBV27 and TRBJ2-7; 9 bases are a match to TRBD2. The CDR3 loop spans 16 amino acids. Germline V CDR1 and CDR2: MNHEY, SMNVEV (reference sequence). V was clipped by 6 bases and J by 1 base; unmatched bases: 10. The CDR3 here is CASSPGGGGSSYEQYF. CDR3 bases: TGTGCCAGCAGCCCGGGCGGGGGGGGGAGTTCCTACGAGCAGTACTTC.

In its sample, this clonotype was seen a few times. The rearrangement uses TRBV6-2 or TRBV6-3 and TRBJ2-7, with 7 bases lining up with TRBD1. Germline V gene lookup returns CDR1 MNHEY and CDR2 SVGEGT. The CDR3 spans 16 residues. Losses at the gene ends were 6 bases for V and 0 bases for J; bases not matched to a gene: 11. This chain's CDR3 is CASSHPRDSLSYEQYF. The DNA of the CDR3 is TGTGCCAGCAGCCACCCCCGGGACAGCCTCTCCTACGAGCAGTACTTC.

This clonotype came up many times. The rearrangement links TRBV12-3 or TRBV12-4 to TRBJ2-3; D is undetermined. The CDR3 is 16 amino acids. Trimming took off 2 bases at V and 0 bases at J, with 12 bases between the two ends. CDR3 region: CASSLISVRSTDTQYF. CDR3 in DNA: TGTGCCAGCAGTTTAATTTCCGTACGGAGCACAGATACGCAGTATTTT.

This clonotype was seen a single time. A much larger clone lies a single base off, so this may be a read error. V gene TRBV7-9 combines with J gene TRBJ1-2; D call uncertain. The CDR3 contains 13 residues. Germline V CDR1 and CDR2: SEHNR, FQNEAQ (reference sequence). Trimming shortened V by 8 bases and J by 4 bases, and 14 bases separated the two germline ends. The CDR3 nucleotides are TGTGCCAGCTGCCAATACGGCAGCTATGGCTACACCTTC. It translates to CASCQYGSYGYTF.

Written as DNA, the CDR3 is TGTGCCTGGAGTGTACGACAGGGCTACGAGCAGTACTTC. Translated, it gives CAWSVRQGYEQYF. This chain links TRBV30 with TRBJ2-7; 7 bases are shared with TRBD1. J gave up 3 bases and V 0 bases, and 2 bases lay outside the gene matches. The length of the CDR3 is 13 residues. Germline V gives CDR1 GTSNPN, CDR2 SVGIG (reference sequence).

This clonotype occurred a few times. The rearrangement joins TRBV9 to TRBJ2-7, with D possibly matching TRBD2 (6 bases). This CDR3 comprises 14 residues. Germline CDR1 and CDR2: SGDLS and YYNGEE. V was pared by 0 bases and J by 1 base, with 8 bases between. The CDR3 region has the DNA TGTGCCAGCAGCGTAGGGGGGGTATCCTACGAGCAGTACTTC. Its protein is CASSVGGVSYEQYF.

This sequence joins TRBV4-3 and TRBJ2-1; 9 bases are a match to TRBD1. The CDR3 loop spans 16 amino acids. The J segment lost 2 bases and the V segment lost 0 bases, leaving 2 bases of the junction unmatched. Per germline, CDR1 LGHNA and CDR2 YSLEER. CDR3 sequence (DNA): TGCGCCAGCAGCCAAGATGGGACAGGGACCTACAATGAGCAGTTCTTC. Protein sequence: CASSQDGTGTYNEQFF.

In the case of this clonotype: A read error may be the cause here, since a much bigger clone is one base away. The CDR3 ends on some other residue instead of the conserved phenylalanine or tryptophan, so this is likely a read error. The DNA for the CDR3 is TGTGCCAGCAGTTGGGCGGGACTAGCGGATACAGATACGCAGTATCTT. It yields the protein CASSWAGLADTDTQYL. This rearrangement joins TRBV27 to TRBJ2-3, with 11 bases aligning to TRBD2. This CDR3 is 16 amino acids long. V gave up 4 bases and J gave up 3 bases; unmatched junction bases: 6. Germline CDR1 and CDR2: MNHEY and SMNVEV (reference sequence).

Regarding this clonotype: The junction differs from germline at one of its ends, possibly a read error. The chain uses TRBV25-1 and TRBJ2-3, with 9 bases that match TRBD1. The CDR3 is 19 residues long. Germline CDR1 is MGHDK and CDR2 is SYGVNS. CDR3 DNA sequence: TGTGCCCGCAGTGCGTCTGGTGGGGTACAGGGGGCTGGGACAGATGCGCGGTATTTT. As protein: CARSASGGVQGAGTDARYF. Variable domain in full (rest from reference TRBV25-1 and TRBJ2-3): EADIYQTPRYLVIGTGKKITLECSQTMGHDKMYWYQQDPGMELHLIHYSYGVNSTEKGDLSSESTVSRIRTEHFPLTLESARPSHTSQYLCARSASGGVQGAGTDARYFGPGTRLTVL.

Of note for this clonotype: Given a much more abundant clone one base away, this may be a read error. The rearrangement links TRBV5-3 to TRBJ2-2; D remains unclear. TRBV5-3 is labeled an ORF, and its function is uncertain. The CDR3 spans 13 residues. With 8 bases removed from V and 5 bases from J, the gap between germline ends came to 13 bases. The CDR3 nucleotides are TGTGCCAGCAGTCGGTACTCGACCGGGGAGCTGTTTTTT. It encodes CASSRYSTGELFF.

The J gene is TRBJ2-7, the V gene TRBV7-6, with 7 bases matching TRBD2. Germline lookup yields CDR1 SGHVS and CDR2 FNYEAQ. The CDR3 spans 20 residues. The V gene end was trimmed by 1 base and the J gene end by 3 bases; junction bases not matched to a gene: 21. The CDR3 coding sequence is TGTGCCAGCAGCTTAGAAGCTGGCGGGAGCTATACTCAAATTAGCTACGAGCAGTACTTC. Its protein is CASSLEAGGSYTQISYEQYF.

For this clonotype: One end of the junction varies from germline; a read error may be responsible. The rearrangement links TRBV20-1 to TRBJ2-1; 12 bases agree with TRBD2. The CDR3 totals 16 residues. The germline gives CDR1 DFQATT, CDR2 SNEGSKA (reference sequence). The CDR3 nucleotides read TGCAGTGCTAGTGCGACTAGCGGGAGACCCTACAATGAGCAGCTCTTC. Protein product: CSASATSGRPYNEQLF.

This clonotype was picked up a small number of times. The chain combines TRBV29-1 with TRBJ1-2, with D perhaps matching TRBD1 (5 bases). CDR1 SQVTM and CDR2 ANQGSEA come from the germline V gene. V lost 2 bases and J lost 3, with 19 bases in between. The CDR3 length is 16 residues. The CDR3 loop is CSVESNRGLFHYGYTF. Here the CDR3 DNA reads TGCAGCGTTGAATCCAACCGGGGACTTTTTCACTATGGCTACACCTTC.

The CDR3 region has the DNA TGTGCCAGCAGTGAGACAGGGGGCGATGAAAAACTGTTTTTT. This encodes CASSETGGDEKLFF. The chain links TRBV25-1 to TRBJ1-4; 10 bases match TRBD1. Per the germline V gene, CDR1 is MGHDK and CDR2 is SYGVNS. The V and J ends lost 3 bases and 6 bases, in that order; junction bases with no gene match: 1. The CDR3 extends over 14 amino acids.

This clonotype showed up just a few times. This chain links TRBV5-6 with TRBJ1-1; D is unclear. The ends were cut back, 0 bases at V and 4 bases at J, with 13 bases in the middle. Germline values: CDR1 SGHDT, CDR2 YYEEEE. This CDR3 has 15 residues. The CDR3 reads CASSLGGGFSTEAFF. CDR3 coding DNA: TGTGCCAGCAGCTTGGGGGGTGGCTTTAGCACTGAAGCTTTCTTT.

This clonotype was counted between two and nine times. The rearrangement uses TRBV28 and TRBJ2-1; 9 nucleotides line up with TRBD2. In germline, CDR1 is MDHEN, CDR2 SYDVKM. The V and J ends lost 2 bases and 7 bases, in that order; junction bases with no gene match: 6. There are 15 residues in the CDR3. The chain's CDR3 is CASSLVLAGRNEQFF. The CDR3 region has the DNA TGTGCCAGCAGTTTAGTCCTAGCGGGGCGAAATGAGCAGTTCTTC.